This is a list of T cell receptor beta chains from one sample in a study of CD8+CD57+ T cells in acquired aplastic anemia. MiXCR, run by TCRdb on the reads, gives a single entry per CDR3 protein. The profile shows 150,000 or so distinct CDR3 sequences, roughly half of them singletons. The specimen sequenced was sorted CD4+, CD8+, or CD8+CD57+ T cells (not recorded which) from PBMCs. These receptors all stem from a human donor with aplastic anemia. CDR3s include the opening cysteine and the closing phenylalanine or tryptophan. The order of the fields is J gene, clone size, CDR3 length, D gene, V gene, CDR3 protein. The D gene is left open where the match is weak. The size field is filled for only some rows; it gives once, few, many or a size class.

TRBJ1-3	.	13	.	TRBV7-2	CASSLDTGNTIYF
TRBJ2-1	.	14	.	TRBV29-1	CSVAPGGFRGEQFF
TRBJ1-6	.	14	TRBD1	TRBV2	CASRRDRGNSPLHF
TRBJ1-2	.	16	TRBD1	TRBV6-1	CASAGPVGQPNYGYTF
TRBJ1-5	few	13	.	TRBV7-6	CASSLALDQPQHF
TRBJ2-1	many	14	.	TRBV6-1	CASRQRGSNNEQFF
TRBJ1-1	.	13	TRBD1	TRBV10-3	CAITKVGQGEAFF
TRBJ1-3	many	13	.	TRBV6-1	CASSDFDGNTIYF
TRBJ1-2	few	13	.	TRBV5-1	CASSLGRGAGYTF
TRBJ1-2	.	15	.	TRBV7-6	CASSELVTVNYGYTF
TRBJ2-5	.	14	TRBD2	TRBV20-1	CSAGGLAGQETQYF
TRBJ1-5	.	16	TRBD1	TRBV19	CASSPSDRGRNQPQHF
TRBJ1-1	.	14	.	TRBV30	CAWSLGGSGTEAFF
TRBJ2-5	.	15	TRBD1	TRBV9	CASSVVQGGRKTQYF
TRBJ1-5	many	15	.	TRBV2	CASSGPTYSNQPQHF
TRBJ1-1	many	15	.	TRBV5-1	CASRTGTQANTEAFF
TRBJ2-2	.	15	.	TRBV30	CAWSGQRLGTGELFF
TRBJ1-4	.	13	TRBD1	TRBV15	CARRGLGGEKLFF
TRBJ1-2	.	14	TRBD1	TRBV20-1	CSARHGTGVYGYTF
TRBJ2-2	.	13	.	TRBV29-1	CSVENLGTGELFF
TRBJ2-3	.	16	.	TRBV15	CATSYWAEEGTDTQYF
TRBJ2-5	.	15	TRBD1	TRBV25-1	CASSTGQGVGKTQYF
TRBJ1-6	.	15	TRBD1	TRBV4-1	CASSQDGQGNSPLHF
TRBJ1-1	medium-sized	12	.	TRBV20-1	CSARESGFEAFF